The source of this TCR beta chain is a study of a mutant IDH1 vaccine in newly diagnosed glioma. Study overall: The sex distribution of treated patients was about 62% male and about 40% female, with a mean age of roughly 40 years.

Regarding time point: week 35, safety follow-up. In every dose of vaccine, 300 ug of mutant IDH1 20-mer peptide was given alongside topical imiquimod. Profiled with immunoSEQ multiplex PCR; TCRdb holds only in-frame clones, not every one. Among under 40,000 clones listed, 81% were seen once. About this clone: Its matching antigen is unknown.

V lost 3 bases to trimming and J lost 1 base; unmatched junction nucleotides: 4. Germline V gene data show CDR1 as LNHDA and CDR2 as SQIVND (reference sequence). The CDR3 has 16 residues. This chain joins TRBV19 and TRBJ1-1, with 11 bases identical to TRBD1. The sequencing used PBMCs, collected from a glioma patient whose treatment included an IDH1 peptide vaccine. The TCR was taken from a man in his thirties or forties with glioma. For the CDR3, the DNA is TGTGCCAGTAGTATGGGGACAGGGGGTCCGAACACTGAAGCTTTCTTT. Protein product: CASSMGTGGPNTEAFF.